The present TCR beta chain was sequenced within a study of cytomegalovirus exposure and HLA in healthy donors. Study-level points and caveats: Highly shared sequence variants in one cluster were likely a sequencing artifact.

Notes on this clone: The antigen is undetermined.

Germline loops: CDR1 MNHNY, CDR2 SVGAGI (reference sequence). The CDR3 sequence is 15 residues long. J was trimmed by 7 bases and V by 2 bases; bases with no gene match: 8. Primers for the PCR totalled 60 Vbeta and 13 Jbeta. Libraries were prepared by immunoSEQ multiplex PCR; TCRdb keeps only in-frame clonotypes and omits some of them. The sample yields about 180,000 clones, roughly 85% seen once. This sequence joins TRBV6-6 and TRBJ2-7; 10 positions agree with TRBD1. This clonotype originated in a man aged 25 to 40 in good health and CMV-seronegative. The sample taken for sequencing was PBMCs. CDR3 in amino acids: CASSYPGQGNKEQYF. The CDR3 DNA reads TGTGCCAGCAGTTACCCGGGACAGGGGAACAAAGAGCAGTACTTC.